The rows below give T cell receptor beta chains drawn from one sample of a study of cytomegalovirus exposure and HLA in healthy donors. The repertoire was sequenced with immunoSEQ multiplex PCR; TCRdb's copy has only in-frame clones and lacks some. The sample consists of about 97,000 clones, over 85% of them appearing once. The material sequenced was PBMCs. These receptors were collected from a woman aged 18-29 years in good health and CMV-seronegative. Both conserved end residues are part of each CDR3. A D gene is named only where the DNA matches it firmly. The size entry is marked missing in some rows and otherwise reads once, few, many or a size class.

j_gene	v_gene	abundance	d_gene	CDR3aa	CDR3nt
TRBJ2-3	TRBV4-2	.	.	CASSQGTTSTDTQYF	TGTGCCAGCAGCCAAGGGACAACTAGCACAGATACGCAGTATTTT
TRBJ2-3	TRBV5-1	once	.	CASSLRDTRTDTQYF	TGCGCCAGCTCTCTACGGGACACCCGCACAGATACGCAGTATTTT
TRBJ2-1	TRBV5-6	.	TRBD1	CASSLQGYNEQFF	TGTGCCAGCAGCTTACAGGGGTACAATGAGCAGTTCTTC
TRBJ1-2	TRBV10-3	once	.	CAISETLRRVGPSNYGYTF	TGTGCCATCAGTGAGACCCTACGGCGGGTAGGCCCATCTAACTATGGCTACACCTTC
TRBJ2-7	TRBV15	once	TRBD1	CATSRAALLRQGPNYEQYF	TGTGCCACCAGCAGAGCCGCTCTACTAAGACAGGGGCCAAACTACGAGCAGTACTTC
TRBJ2-3	TRBV2	.	TRBD2	CASKAGSTDTQYF	TGTGCCAGCAAAGCGGGGAGCACAGATACGCAGTATTTT
TRBJ1-1	TRBV6-5	.	TRBD1	CASSYGTGLSTEAFF	TGTGCCAGCAGTTACGGGACAGGGCTTAGCACTGAAGCTTTCTTT
TRBJ2-7	TRBV5-1	.	TRBD1	CASREGTGGYEQYF	TGCGCCAGCAGGGAAGGGACAGGGGGCTACGAGCAGTACTTC
TRBJ1-2	TRBV6-1	.	TRBD1	CASISLRGLGGYTF	TGTGCCAGCATTAGCCTCAGGGGGTTGGGGGGCTACACCTTC
TRBJ2-3	TRBV11-2	.	.	CASSLEQTITSTDTQYF	TGTGCCAGCAGCTTAGAGCAGACTATTACTAGCACAGATACGCAGTATTTT
TRBJ2-3	TRBV9	.	TRBD2	CASSVEYFGAGDSTDTQYF	TGTGCCAGCAGCGTAGAATATTTTGGAGCGGGGGACTCCACAGATACGCAGTATTTT
TRBJ2-6	TRBV30	.	TRBD1	CAWDRGLGANVLTF	TGTGCCTGGGACAGGGGGCTTGGGGCCAACGTCCTGACTTTC
TRBJ1-5	TRBV21-1	.	.	CASSKVPGQGANRPQHF	TGTGCCAGCAGCAAAGTGCCGGGACAGGGGGCCAACCGGCCCCAGCATTTT
TRBJ2-5	TRBV9	.	TRBD2	CASSPQRGGETQYF	TGTGCCAGCAGCCCACAACGGGGGGGAGAGACCCAGTACTTC
TRBJ2-7	TRBV14	.	.	CASSQGGAYEQYF	TGTGCCAGCAGCCAGGGCGGGGCCTACGAGCAGTACTTC
TRBJ2-6	TRBV7-2	.	.	CASSQALPGANVLTF	TGTGCCAGCAGCCAGGCCCTGCCGGGGGCCAACGTCCTGACTTTC
TRBJ2-5	TRBV9	.	.	CASSPLGGDNSQETQYF	TGTGCCAGCAGCCCCCTAGGTGGGGACAATAGCCAAGAGACCCAGTACTTC
TRBJ1-2	TRBV5-5	.	.	CASSLRGTWNGYTF	TGTGCCAGCAGCCTACGGGGAACTTGGAATGGCTACACCTTC